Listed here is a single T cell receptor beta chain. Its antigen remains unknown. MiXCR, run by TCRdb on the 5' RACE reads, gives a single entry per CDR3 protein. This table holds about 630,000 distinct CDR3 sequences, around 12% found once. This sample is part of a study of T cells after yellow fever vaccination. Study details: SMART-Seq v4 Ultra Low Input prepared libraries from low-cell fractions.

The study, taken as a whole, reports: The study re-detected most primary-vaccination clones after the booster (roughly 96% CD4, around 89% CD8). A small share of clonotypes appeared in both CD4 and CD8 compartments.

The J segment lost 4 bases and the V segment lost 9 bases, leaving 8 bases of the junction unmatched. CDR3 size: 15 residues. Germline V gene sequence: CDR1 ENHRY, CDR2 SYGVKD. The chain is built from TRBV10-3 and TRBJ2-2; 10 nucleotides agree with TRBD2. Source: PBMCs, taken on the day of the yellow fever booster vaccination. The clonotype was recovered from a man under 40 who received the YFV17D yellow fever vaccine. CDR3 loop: CAMASGRIGTGELFF. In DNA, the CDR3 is TGTGCCATGGCTAGCGGGAGAATAGGCACCGGGGAGCTGTTTTTT.